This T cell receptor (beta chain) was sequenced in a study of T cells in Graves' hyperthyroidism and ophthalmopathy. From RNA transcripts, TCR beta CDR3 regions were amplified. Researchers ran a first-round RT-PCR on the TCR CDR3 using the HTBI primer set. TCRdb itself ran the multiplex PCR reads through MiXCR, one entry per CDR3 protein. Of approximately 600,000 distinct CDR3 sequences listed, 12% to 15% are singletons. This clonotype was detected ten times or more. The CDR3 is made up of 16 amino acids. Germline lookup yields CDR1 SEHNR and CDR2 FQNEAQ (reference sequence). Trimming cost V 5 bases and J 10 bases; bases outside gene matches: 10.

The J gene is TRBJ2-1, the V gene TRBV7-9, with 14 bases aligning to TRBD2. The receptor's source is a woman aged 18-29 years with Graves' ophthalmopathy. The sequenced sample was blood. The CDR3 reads CASSTTTSGRAHEQFF. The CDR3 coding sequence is TGTGCCAGCAGCACGACGACTAGCGGGAGGGCCCACGAGCAGTTCTTC.